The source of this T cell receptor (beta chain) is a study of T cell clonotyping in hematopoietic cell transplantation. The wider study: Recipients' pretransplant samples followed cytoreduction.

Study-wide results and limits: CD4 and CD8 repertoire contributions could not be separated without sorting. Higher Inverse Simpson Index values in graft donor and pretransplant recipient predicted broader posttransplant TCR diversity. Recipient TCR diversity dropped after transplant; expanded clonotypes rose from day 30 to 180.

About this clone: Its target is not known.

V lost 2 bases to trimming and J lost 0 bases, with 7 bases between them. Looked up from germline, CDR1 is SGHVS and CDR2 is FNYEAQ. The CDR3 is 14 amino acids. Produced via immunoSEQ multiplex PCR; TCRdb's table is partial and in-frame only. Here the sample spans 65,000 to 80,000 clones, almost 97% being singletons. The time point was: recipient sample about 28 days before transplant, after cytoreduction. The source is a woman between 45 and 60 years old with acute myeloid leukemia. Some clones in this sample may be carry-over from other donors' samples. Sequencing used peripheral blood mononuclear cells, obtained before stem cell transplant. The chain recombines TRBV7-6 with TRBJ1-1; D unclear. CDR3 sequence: CASSLSEMNTEAFF. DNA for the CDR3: TGTGCCAGCAGCTTATCAGAAATGAACACTGAAGCTTTCTTT.